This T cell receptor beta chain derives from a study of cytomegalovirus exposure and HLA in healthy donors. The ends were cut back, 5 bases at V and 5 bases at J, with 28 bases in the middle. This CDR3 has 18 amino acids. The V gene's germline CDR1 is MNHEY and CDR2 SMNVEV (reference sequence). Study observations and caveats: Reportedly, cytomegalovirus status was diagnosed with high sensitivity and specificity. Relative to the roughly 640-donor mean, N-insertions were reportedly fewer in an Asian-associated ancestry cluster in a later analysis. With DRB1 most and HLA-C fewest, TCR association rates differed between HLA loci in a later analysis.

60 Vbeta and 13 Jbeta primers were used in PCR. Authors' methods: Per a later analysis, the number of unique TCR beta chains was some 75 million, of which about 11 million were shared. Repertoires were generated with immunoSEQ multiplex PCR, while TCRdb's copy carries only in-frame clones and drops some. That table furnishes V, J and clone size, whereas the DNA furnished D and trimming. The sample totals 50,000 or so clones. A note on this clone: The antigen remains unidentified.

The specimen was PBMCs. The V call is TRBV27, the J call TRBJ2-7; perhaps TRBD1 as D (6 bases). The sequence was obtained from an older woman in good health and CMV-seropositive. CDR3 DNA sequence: TGTGCCAGCAGTCCCGAGGGGGACGCCAGGGCCCTATACAACGAGCAGTACTTC. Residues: CASSPEGDARALYNEQYF.